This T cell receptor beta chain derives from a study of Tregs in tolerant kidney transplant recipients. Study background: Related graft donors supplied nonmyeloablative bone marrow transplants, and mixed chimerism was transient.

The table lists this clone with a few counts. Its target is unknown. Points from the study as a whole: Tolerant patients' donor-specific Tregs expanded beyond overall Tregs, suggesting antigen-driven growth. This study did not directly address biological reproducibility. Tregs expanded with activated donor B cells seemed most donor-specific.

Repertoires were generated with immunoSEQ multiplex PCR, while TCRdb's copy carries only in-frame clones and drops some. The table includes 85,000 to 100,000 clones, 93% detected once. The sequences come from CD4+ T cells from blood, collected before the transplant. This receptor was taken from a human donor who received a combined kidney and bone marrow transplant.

CDR3 in amino acids: CAISELGPMNTGELFF. In DNA, the CDR3 is TGTGCCATCAGTGAGTTGGGCCCCATGAACACCGGGGAGCTGTTTTTT. The chain couples TRBV10-3 to TRBJ2-2; D remains unclear. Germline values: CDR1 ENHRY, CDR2 SYGVKD. The CDR3 sequence is 16 residues long. V was pared by 1 base and J by 1 base, with 10 bases between.